One and the same sample provided the 26 T cell receptor beta chains below, sequenced in a study of cytomegalovirus exposure and HLA in healthy donors. Researchers ran the PCR with 60 Vbeta and 13 Jbeta primers. Generated by immunoSEQ multiplex PCR, the TCRdb table keeps only in-frame clones and is missing some. Of some 100,000 clones in the sample, 70% to 80% were seen once. Sequenced input: PBMCs. These receptors came from a male donor in good health and CMV-seropositive.

The chain carries TRBV27 and TRBJ2-7; possibly TRBD1 for D (5 bases). Trimming took 5 bases from V and 3 from J, leaving 14 bases between them. Germline V gene sequence: CDR1 MNHEY, CDR2 SMNVEV (reference sequence). CDR3 size: 14 residues. The CDR3 is CASSPDTAGYEQYF. The CDR3 DNA reads as TGTGCCAGCAGTCCGGACACGGCCGGCTACGAGCAGTACTTC.

The chain is built from TRBV30 and TRBJ2-3, with TRBD1 identical over 10 bases. Germline CDR1 is GTSNPN and CDR2 is SVGIG (reference sequence). V lost 5 bases to trimming and J lost 3 bases; unmatched junction nucleotides: 2. The CDR3 is made up of 13 amino acids. In nucleotides, the CDR3 is TGTGCCTGGCGGGACAGGGGTACAGATACGCAGTATTTT. This codes for CAWRDRGTDTQYF.

The V and J genes are TRBV13 and TRBJ1-1; tentatively, D is TRBD1 (5 bases). Trimming removed 2 bases from V and 0 bases from J, with 10 bases in between. Germline CDR1 and CDR2: PRHDT and FYEKMQ (reference sequence). The CDR3 length is 15 residues. This chain's CDR3 is CASSLFQGLNTEAFF. CDR3 DNA sequence: TGTGCCAGCAGCTTATTTCAGGGTTTGAACACTGAAGCTTTCTTT.

This chain joins TRBV6-6 and TRBJ2-7; 9 nucleotides match TRBD1. The V gene end was trimmed by 7 bases and the J gene end by 7 bases; junction bases not matched to a gene: 11. This CDR3 spans 14 amino acids. Per the germline V gene, CDR1 is MNHNY and CDR2 is SVGAGI (reference sequence). The CDR3 spells CASTTGTGLLEQYF. CDR3 DNA: TGTGCCAGCACCACCGGGACAGGGCTTCTAGAGCAGTACTTC.

A single count supports this clone. This rearrangement joins TRBV5-4 to TRBJ1-4; TRBD1 is a possible D gene (6 bases). Trimming pared 0 bases from V and 10 bases from J, leaving 13 bases between. The germline V gene encodes CDR1 SGHNT and CDR2 YYREEE (reference sequence). The CDR3 is 14 residues long. CDR3 nucleotides: TGTGCCAGCAGCTTGGTGTCAGGGGACGGAAAACTGTTTTTT. Protein: CASSLVSGDGKLFF.

CDR3 DNA sequence: TGTGCCTGGAGTGAGGGGCTTGGCTACGAGCAGTACTTC. Its translation is CAWSEGLGYEQYF. This rearrangement joins TRBV30 to TRBJ2-7; D might be TRBD1 (5 bases). V dropped 1 base and J dropped 3 bases, with 10 bases sitting between them. The CDR3 is 13 residues long. CDR1 and CDR2 from the germline V gene are GTSNPN and SVGIG (reference sequence).

This sequence joins TRBV6-6 and TRBJ2-5; D is perhaps TRBD1 (6 bases). Per germline, CDR1 MNHNY and CDR2 SVGAGI (reference sequence). This CDR3 has 15 amino acids. V shed 8 bases and J shed 0 bases, with 16 bases lying between them. Here the CDR3 reads CASATGTQYQETQYF. For the CDR3, the DNA is TGTGCCAGCGCGACCGGGACACAGTACCAAGAGACCCAGTACTTC.

The chain links TRBV13 to TRBJ1-4; TRBD1 agrees at 8 bases. V dropped 4 bases and J dropped 8; count of bases not matched to a gene: 6. Germline lookup yields CDR1 PRHDT and CDR2 FYEKMQ (reference sequence). The CDR3 is made up of 14 amino acids. CDR3 sequence: CASSSTGGGEKLFF. CDR3 DNA sequence: TGTGCCAGCAGCTCTACAGGGGGTGGGGAAAAACTGTTTTTT.

This chain joins TRBV19 and TRBJ1-2; possibly TRBD1 for D (5 bases). Deletions cut 3 bases from V and 3 bases from J, with 8 bases between. The CDR3 loop spans 13 amino acids. The V gene's germline CDR1 is LNHDA and CDR2 SQIVND (reference sequence). The CDR3 spells CASSIQGDYGYTF. The CDR3 nucleotides read TGTGCCAGTAGTATCCAGGGTGACTATGGCTACACCTTC.

This clone has just a few counts. This sequence joins TRBV7-9 and TRBJ1-1; D may be TRBD1 (6 bases). Germline V lookup: CDR1 SEHNR, CDR2 FQNEAQ (reference sequence). The CDR3 is made up of 13 amino acids. The V and J ends lost 1 base and 7 bases respectively, with 10 bases between them. DNA for the CDR3: TGTGCCAGCAGCTTAGGCCAGGGGAATGAAGCTTTCTTT. Its protein product is CASSLGQGNEAFF.

The J gene is TRBJ1-5, the V gene TRBV19, with TRBD1 matching over 8 bases. CDR1 and CDR2 from the germline V gene are LNHDA and SQIVND (reference sequence). After removal of 6 bases from V and 2 bases from J, the junction contained 6 bases not matched to a gene. CDR3 length: 15 residues. The CDR3 region is CASRIQGGGNQPQHF. CDR3 nucleotide sequence: TGTGCCAGTAGAATACAGGGGGGAGGCAATCAGCCCCAGCATTTT.

The V gene is TRBV5-1, the J gene TRBJ2-1; TRBD2 aligns across 8 bases. V lost 6 bases, J lost 5 bases, and 10 bases stayed unmatched. The length of the CDR3 is 15 residues. Germline CDR1 reads SGHRS; CDR2 reads YFSETQ. The CDR3 region has the DNA TGCGCCAGCACCCTGGGTGGGACTAGTAACAATGAGCAGTTCTTC. This sequence encodes CASTLGGTSNNEQFF.

The chain has TRBV15 and TRBJ2-6; TRBD1 matches 8 bases. Germline lookup yields CDR1 LNHNV and CDR2 YYDKDF (reference sequence). The length of the CDR3 is 20 residues. The ends lost 5 bases at V and 4 bases at J; junction bases unmatched: 19. This chain's CDR3 is CATSGSTSGTGASGANVLTF. The CDR3 DNA is TGTGCCACCAGCGGCTCAACCTCCGGGACAGGCGCTTCAGGGGCCAACGTCCTGACTTTC.

The chain joins TRBV13 to TRBJ2-1; D gene unclear. The CDR3 sequence is 13 residues long. Looked up from germline, CDR1 is PRHDT and CDR2 is FYEKMQ (reference sequence). V gave up 2 bases and J gave up 5 bases, with 7 bases separating them. The CDR3 DNA sequence: TGTGCCAGCAGCTTAAACAGAAACAATGAGCAGTTCTTC. It is translated as CASSLNRNNEQFF.

In its sample, this clone was seen a few times. One end of the junction fails to match germline, which may point to a read error. The V gene is TRBV9, the J gene TRBJ1-2; TRBD1 matches at 7 bases. This CDR3 is 13 amino acids long. Germline V gives CDR1 SGDLS, CDR2 YYNGEE. The CDR3 region has the DNA TGTGCCAGCAGCGTAGATAGGGGGCAGGGATTGTCCTTC. Protein sequence: CASSVDRGQGLSF.

As to this clone: Other DNA variants within this sample encode the same CDR3. This chain uses TRBV2 with TRBJ1-2; 7 nucleotides line up with TRBD1. Germline trimming cut 3 bases from V and 5 bases from J; bases unmatched to any gene: 3. Germline V CDR1 and CDR2: SNHLY, FYNNEI. The CDR3 runs to 13 residues. CDR3 DNA sequence: TGTGCCAGCAGTGAGGGGACAGCGTATGGCTACACCTTC. This sequence encodes CASSEGTAYGYTF. The full variable domain, in which reference TRBV2 and TRBJ1-2 provide the parts outside the CDR3, is EPEVTQTPSHQVTQMGQEVILRCVPISNHLYFYWYRQILGQKVEFLVSFYNNEISEKSEIFDDQFSVERPDGSNFTLKIRSTKLEDSAMYFCASSEGTAYGYTFGSGTRLTVV.

This chain links TRBV13 with TRBJ2-7; tentatively, D is TRBD2 (6 bases). This CDR3 is built from 12 residues. V gave up 5 bases and J gave up 3 bases, with 8 bases separating them. Germline CDR1 PRHDT, CDR2 FYEKMQ (reference sequence). DNA of the CDR3: TGTGCCAGCAGCCCGCGGGACTACGAGCAGTACTTC. It codes for CASSPRDYEQYF.

This clone was recorded only once. The rearrangement links TRBV6-5 to TRBJ2-3; D might be TRBD2 (6 bases). The germline V and J ends were trimmed by 6 bases and 6 bases, with 19 bases remaining between them. This CDR3 spans 15 amino acids. Per germline, CDR1 MNHEY and CDR2 SVGAGI. CDR3 sequence (DNA): TGTGCCAGCAGCTGGGACTCCCGGGGTGTGGATACGCAGTATTTT. It specifies CASSWDSRGVDTQYF.

V is TRBV7-9 and J is TRBJ2-1, with D perhaps TRBD1 (7 bases). This CDR3 is 14 amino acids long. Per germline, CDR1 SEHNR and CDR2 FQNEAQ (reference sequence). V lost 5 bases, J lost 8 bases, and 16 bases lay in between. In nucleotides, the CDR3 is TGTGCCAGCAGCGCCCGGACAGGCGGGGATGAGCAGTTCTTC. It encodes CASSARTGGDEQFF.

The chain combines TRBV30 with TRBJ1-5, with D perhaps matching TRBD1 (6 bases). V was cut by 0 bases and J by 8 bases, with 11 bases left in between. The CDR3 runs 13 residues. Per germline, CDR1 GTSNPN and CDR2 SVGIG (reference sequence). The CDR3 nucleotides are TGTGCCTGGAGTGTGAGGGGGACGGAGCCCCAGCATTTT. Its translation: CAWSVRGTEPQHF.

Concerning this clone itself: Germline and junction disagree at one end, which may indicate a read error. CDR3 sequence (DNA): TGTGCTAGCAGCTTACTTGGGGGCTGGGACGAGCAGTACTTC. This encodes CASSLLGGWDEQYF. The chain uses TRBV7-7 and TRBJ2-7; D is possibly TRBD1 (6 bases). Germline CDR1 and CDR2: SSHAT and FNYEAQ (reference sequence). The CDR3 extends over 14 amino acids.

The J gene is TRBJ2-5, the V gene TRBV7-6; D is perhaps TRBD2 (6 bases). From germline, CDR1 is SGHVS and CDR2 FNYEAQ. The CDR3 is made up of 16 amino acids. The V end was cut by 0 bases, the J end by 2 bases, with 13 bases between. For the CDR3, the DNA is TGTGCCAGCAGCTTAGCGGGGGGAGGTGAACAAGAGACCCAGTACTTC. Translating it yields CASSLAGGGEQETQYF. Combining the CDR3 with reference TRBV7-6 and TRBJ2-5 gives the whole variable domain GAGVSQSPRYKVTKRGQDVALRCDPISGHVSLYWYRQALGQGPEFLTYFNYEAQQDKSGLPNDRFSAERPEGSISTLTIQRTEQRDSAMYRCASSLAGGGEQETQYFGPGTRLLVL.

The J gene is TRBJ2-7, the V gene TRBV6-1; D remains unclear. This CDR3 region has 15 residues. Trimming pared 1 base from V and 5 bases from J, leaving 15 bases between. Germline V gives CDR1 MNHNS, CDR2 SASEGT. CDR3 residues: CASSEEPARGHEQYF. CDR3 nucleotides: TGTGCCAGCAGTGAAGAGCCAGCCCGAGGCCACGAGCAGTACTTC.

This clone has a single count. The V gene is TRBV7-9, the J gene TRBJ1-1; no clear D gene. V was trimmed by 2 bases and J by 5 bases, leaving 12 bases between them. This CDR3 spans 14 amino acids. CDR1 SEHNR and CDR2 FQNEAQ come from the germline V gene (reference sequence). CDR3 in DNA: TGTGCCAGCAGCTTAAGTCAGGCGATGACTGAAGCTTTCTTT. It is translated as CASSLSQAMTEAFF.

This sequence joins TRBV4-1 and TRBJ1-5, with 8 bases fitting TRBD1. There are 14 residues in the CDR3. In germline, CDR1 is MGHRA, CDR2 YSYEKL. The V segment lost 3 bases and the J segment 6 bases; nucleotides outside the gene matches: 4. The CDR3: CASSHDRGGQPQHF. In DNA, the CDR3 is TGCGCCAGCAGCCACGACAGGGGAGGTCAGCCCCAGCATTTT.

The gene calls are TRBV5-1 and TRBJ2-3, with TRBD1 matching over 8 bases. V lost 4 bases to trimming and J lost 4 bases; unmatched junction nucleotides: 8. The germline gives CDR1 SGHRS, CDR2 YFSETQ. The CDR3 extends over 15 amino acids. CDR3 DNA: TGCGCCAGCAGCACGGGACAGGTTGAGGCAGATACGCAGTATTTT. Its protein product is CASSTGQVEADTQYF.